This T cell receptor (beta chain) stems from a study of blood T cells in healthy people across ages. The draw of peripheral blood yielded ten milliliters from each donor. No fewer than 5.5 micrograms of total RNA were isolated from every sample. There are a few counts of this clonotype. Together with a sample-barcoded 5' primer, a J-beta primer mix was included in a second PCR lasting about 7 to 11 cycles. The template-switch adaptor, which had 12 random nucleotides, put a tag on each cDNA molecule. Every sample returned 2.5 million or more CDR3-containing paired-end reads. One entry per CDR3 protein, called by TCRdb with MiXCR from the 5' RACE reads. The table lists 700,000 to 950,000 distinct CDR3 sequences, roughly 60% of them singletons. V dropped 2 bases and J dropped 0 bases, with 5 bases sitting between them. This CDR3 is 14 amino acids long. Germline assignment: CDR1 MNHNS and CDR2 SASEGT.

The sample was blood. The chain is built from TRBV6-1 and TRBJ2-4; no definite D call. The origin of this receptor is a man between 25 and 39 years old in good health. The CDR3 bases are TGTGCCAGCAGTGAAAATTTAGCCAAAAACATTCAGTACTTC. Residues: CASSENLAKNIQYF.